These 3 T cell receptor beta chains share one sample of origin, sequenced in a study of T cells after yellow fever vaccination. Each CDR3 protein is one row after TCRdb ran MiXCR on the 5' RACE reads. The sample lists fewer than 650,000 distinct CDR3 sequences, 20% to 25% occurring once. Sequencing used PBMCs, obtained roughly 20 days after the first yellow fever vaccination. The receptors come from a man younger than 30 who received the YFV17D yellow fever vaccine.

The rearrangement links TRBV5-7 to TRBJ1-5; 9 positions agree with TRBD1. TRBV5-7 is noted as an ORF with a role that remains uncertain. The V segment lost 4 bases and the J segment 4 bases; nucleotides outside the gene matches: 6. The CDR3 length is 15 residues. CDR3 sequence reads: CASSADRGLNQPQHF. CDR3 sequence (DNA): TGTGCCAGCAGCGCGGACAGGGGACTTAATCAGCCCCAGCATTTT.

The chain has TRBV6-2 or TRBV6-3 and TRBJ1-1; no firm D call. Germline V lookup: CDR1 MNHEY, CDR2 SVGEGT. V lost 6 bases and J lost 5, with 19 bases in between. This CDR3 has 15 amino acids. CDR3 amino acids: CASRSLTLGQTEAFF. Here the CDR3 DNA reads TGTGCCAGCAGGTCCCTAACCCTCGGGCAAACTGAAGCTTTCTTT.

The chain is built from TRBV7-3 and TRBJ2-3; 9 bases line up with TRBD2. Trimming at V came to 1 base and at J to 5 bases, leaving 10 bases not matched to a gene. The CDR3 consists of 17 residues. In germline, CDR1 is SGHTA, CDR2 FQGTGA. The CDR3 region has the DNA TGTGCCAGCAGCTTAATGGCGGGGGGGGGCGGTTTAGATACGCAGTATTTT. This codes for CASSLMAGGGGLDTQYF.